Sequencing of this TCR beta chain was carried out in a study of control samples from healthy donors and cancer patients. Only in-frame clones appear in the TCRdb table, and some are missing; sequencing was by immunoSEQ multiplex PCR. The table shows 60,000 to 85,000 clones, with roughly 92% occurring only once. V was pared by 5 bases and J by 9 bases, with 9 bases of the junction left unmatched. The CDR3 has 15 amino acids. From germline, CDR1 is SEHNR and CDR2 FQNEAQ (reference sequence). Specimen: blood. This chain connects TRBV7-9 to TRBJ1-6, with 8 bases matching TRBD1. This receptor was identified in a woman in her fifties or sixties in good health. As DNA, the CDR3 is TGTGCCAGCAGCCTAACAGGACAGGGTGTTTCACCCCTCCACTTT. Translation gives CASSLTGQGVSPLHF.